A selection of T cell receptor beta chains follows, all from one sample in a study of shared clonotypes between healthy human individuals. Produced via immunoSEQ multiplex PCR; TCRdb's table is partial and in-frame only. The table records roughly 650,000 clones, approximately 96% of them present only once. Input material: naive CD8+ T cells sorted from blood. These receptor sequences come from a woman between 25 and 40 years old in good health. Each CDR3 is given with its conserved first and last residue. D genes are given only for firm matches. Clone size is stated in some rows and not others, as once, few, many or a class when expanded.

abundance	d_gene	v_gene	j_gene	CDR3aa	CDR3nt
once	TRBD2	TRBV5-4	TRBJ2-1	CATSGSSYNEQFF	TGTGCCACGAGCGGGAGCAGCTACAATGAGCAGTTCTTC
-	-	TRBV29-1	TRBJ2-7	CSVWTYEQYF	TGCAGCGTTTGGACCTACGAGCAGTACTTC
-	-	TRBV9	TRBJ2-2	CASSAHSGELFF	TGTGCCAGCAGCGCCCATAGCGGGGAGCTGTTTTTT
-	TRBD2	TRBV4-1	TRBJ2-7	CASSQGLAGGYEQYF	TGCGCCAGCAGCCAAGGACTAGCGGGAGGGTACGAGCAGTACTTC
-	-	TRBV27	TRBJ2-7	CASSALESSYEQYF	TGTGCCAGCAGTGCGCTCGAGAGCTCCTACGAGCAGTACTTC
-	TRBD2	TRBV2	TRBJ2-1	CASSAAPGTSPYNEQFF	TGTGCCAGCAGTGCAGCGCCCGGGACTAGCCCTTACAATGAGCAGTTCTTC
-	TRBD2	TRBV5-4	TRBJ2-3	CASSSGLAGADTQYF	TGTGCCAGCAGCTCGGGACTAGCGGGGGCAGATACGCAGTATTTT
-	TRBD1	TRBV7-9	TRBJ1-1	CASSLEQGAHPEAFF	TGTGCCAGCAGCTTAGAGCAGGGGGCCCACCCTGAAGCTTTCTTT
-	-	TRBV2	TRBJ1-2	CASSDSLYYGYTF	TGTGCCAGCAGTGACAGCCTCTACTATGGCTACACCTTC
-	-	TRBV28	TRBJ1-5	CASSLTEYGNQPQHF	TGTGCCAGCAGTTTAACCGAATATGGCAATCAGCCCCAGCATTTT
-	-	TRBV5-1	TRBJ1-1	CASRPQGGAEAFF	TGCGCCAGCCGTCCCCAGGGAGGAGCTGAAGCTTTCTTT
-	-	TRBV9	TRBJ1-1	CASSALVAGTTEAFF	TGTGCCAGCAGCGCTCTCGTGGCAGGGACCACTGAAGCTTTCTTT
-	TRBD2	TRBV5-1	TRBJ2-7	CASSWTSAGNEQYF	TGCGCCAGCAGCTGGACTAGCGCGGGGAACGAGCAGTACTTC
-	TRBD2	TRBV2	TRBJ2-2	CASSDGGRADTGELFF	TGTGCCAGCAGTGACGGCGGGAGGGCGGACACCGGGGAGCTGTTTTTT
-	-	TRBV6-1	TRBJ2-5	CASTWGGTGETQYF	TGTGCCAGCACTTGGGGTGGGACGGGAGAGACCCAGTACTTC
-	TRBD2	TRBV28	TRBJ2-3	CASSLTSAKSTDTQYF	TGTGCCAGCAGTTTGACTAGCGCGAAGAGCACAGATACGCAGTATTTT
-	-	TRBV7-8	TRBJ2-7	CASSFSRPYEQYF	TGTGCCAGCAGCTTCTCCAGACCCTACGAGCAGTACTTC
-	TRBD1	TRBV19	TRBJ1-4	CASSTGTGSNEKLFF	TGTGCCAGTAGTACCGGGACAGGGTCTAATGAAAAACTGTTTTTT
-	TRBD1	TRBV7-8	TRBJ2-7	CASSFFRQGSYEQYF	TGTGCCAGCAGCTTTTTCCGACAGGGCTCCTACGAGCAGTACTTC
-	-	TRBV27	TRBJ1-5	CASKAGTGQPQHF	TGTGCCAGCAAGGCCGGGACTGGACAGCCCCAGCATTTT
-	-	TRBV28	TRBJ1-2	CASSLTGVNYGYTF	TGTGCCAGCAGTTTGACAGGAGTTAACTATGGCTACACCTTC
-	-	TRBV5-4	TRBJ1-4	CASRGTGTTDEKLFF	TGTGCCAGCAGGGGTACCGGGACGACGGATGAAAAACTGTTTTTT
-	TRBD1	TRBV27	TRBJ2-1	CATGTGSYNEQFF	TGTGCCACCGGGACAGGCTCCTACAATGAGCAGTTCTTC
-	TRBD1	TRBV2	TRBJ2-7	CASSGGTGAYEQYF	TGTGCCAGCAGTGGGGGGACAGGGGCCTACGAGCAGTACTTC
-	TRBD1	TRBV2	TRBJ2-3	CASSGDRVPDTQYF	TGTGCCAGCAGTGGGGACAGGGTACCAGATACGCAGTATTTT
-	TRBD1	TRBV28	TRBJ1-1	CASSLSGGEAFF	TGTGCCAGCAGTTTGTCAGGGGGTGAAGCTTTCTTT
-	-	TRBV5-6	TRBJ2-7	CASSLVGGSSYEQYF	TGTGCCAGCAGCTTGGTTGGCGGGTCGTCCTACGAGCAGTACTTC